These 30 T cell receptor beta chains came from one sample sequenced in a study of OX40 agonist ivuxolimab in advanced cancers. Sequencing was performed with immunoSEQ multiplex PCR; in TCRdb, only in-frame clones are kept and a portion is missing. Of 60,000 to 65,000 clones listed, approximately 84% are singletons. The input for sequencing was CD4+ or CD8+ T cells sorted from blood, taken in a trial of the OX40 agonist ivuxolimab. All receptors derive from an adult with an advanced solid tumor such as melanoma, head and neck, liver or kidney cancer.

The rearrangement links TRBV19 to TRBJ1-1; TRBD1 is a possible D gene (6 bases). CDR3 length: 15 residues. Trimming left V 10 bases short and J 0 bases short, with 18 bases between. The germline CDR1 and CDR2 sequences are LNHDA and SQIVND (reference sequence). The CDR3 sequence is CATSWGGQMNTEAFF. CDR3 coding DNA: TGTGCCACATCGTGGGGGGGGCAGATGAACACTGAAGCTTTCTTT. Drawing the rest from reference TRBV19 and TRBJ1-1, the complete variable domain is DGGITQSPKYLFRKEGQNVTLSCEQNLNHDAMYWYRQDPGQGLRLIYYSQIVNDFQKGDIAEGYSVSREKKESFPLTVTSAQKNPTAFYLCATSWGGQMNTEAFFGQGTRLTVV.

V is TRBV18 and J is TRBJ2-1; 8 nucleotides line up with TRBD1. J was trimmed by 2 bases and V by 4 bases; bases with no gene match: 7. The germline V gene has CDR1 KGHSH and CDR2 LQKENI. The CDR3 totals 16 residues. CDR3 amino acids: CASSRTTGAPYNEQFF. CDR3 DNA: TGTGCCAGCTCACGAACGACAGGGGCCCCCTACAATGAGCAGTTCTTC.

This chain connects TRBV5-4 to TRBJ2-7; D may correspond to TRBD1 or TRBD2 (5 bases each). Germline V gene sequence: CDR1 SGHNT, CDR2 YYREEE (reference sequence). This CDR3 has 14 amino acids. V dropped 0 bases and J dropped 7 bases, with 14 bases sitting between them. This CDR3 reads CASSLVVGAGEQYF. CDR3 DNA: TGTGCCAGCAGCTTGGTGGTGGGAGCAGGGGAGCAGTACTTC.

CDR3 bases: TGTGCCAGCAGCTCAACGACAGGGGGCTATGGCTACACCTTC. This encodes CASSSTTGGYGYTF. The chain couples TRBV7-2 to TRBJ1-2, with TRBD1 identical over 9 bases. The CDR3 has 14 amino acids. In germline, CDR1 is SGHTA, CDR2 FQGNSA. The V segment lost 4 bases and the J segment 4 bases; nucleotides outside the gene matches: 4.

V gene TRBV21-1 combines with J gene TRBJ1-5. TRBV21-1 is reported as a pseudogene. This CDR3 is 14 amino acids long. The CDR3 DNA sequence: TGTGCCAGCAGCAAAGTGAATGGCAATCAGCCCCAGCATTTT. It codes for CASSKVNGNQPQHF.

On this clone: Mismatch with germline at one junction end may stem from a read error. The chain links TRBV30 to TRBJ1-1; D is possibly TRBD1 (6 bases). CDR1 and CDR2 from the germline V gene are GTSNPN and SVGIG (reference sequence). The CDR3 loop spans 14 amino acids. The CDR3 loop reads CARRGDISNTEAFF. The CDR3 DNA is TGTGCCCGGAGGGGGGACATAAGCAACACTGAAGCTTTCTTT.

This clone appeared once. The gene calls are TRBV5-6 and TRBJ1-2; 7 bases are a match to TRBD1. The V and J ends lost 3 bases and 8 bases, in that order; junction bases with no gene match: 13. Germline V CDR1 and CDR2: SGHDT, YYEEEE. CDR3 size: 15 residues. DNA of the CDR3: TGTGCCAGCAGCTCACTCAAGACAGGGCTTAGGGGCTACACCTTC. Its protein product is CASSSLKTGLRGYTF.

J is TRBJ2-1 and V is TRBV2; 7 bases match TRBD2. The CDR3 length is 17 residues. Germline V gene sequence: CDR1 SNHLY, CDR2 FYNNEI. The junction had 8 bases not matched to a gene; V was cut back by 0 bases and J by 3 bases. The DNA of the CDR3 is TGTGCCAGCAGTGAAGCCGGGAGCGGGGACTTCTACAATGAGCAGTTCTTC. Its protein product is CASSEAGSGDFYNEQFF.

The chain links TRBV7-9 to TRBJ1-1; D is unresolved. The CDR3 runs to 15 residues. Germline values: CDR1 SEHNR, CDR2 FQNEAQ (reference sequence). V was clipped by 3 bases and J by 3 bases, with 14 bases between them. The CDR3 sequence is CASSFVRGGDTEAFF. Here the CDR3 DNA reads TGTGCCAGCAGCTTTGTCCGGGGAGGAGACACTGAAGCTTTCTTT.

This chain uses TRBV18 with TRBJ2-2; TRBD1 aligns across 8 bases. The CDR3 length is 16 residues. Germline lookup yields CDR1 KGHSH and CDR2 LQKENI. V lost 3 bases, J lost 0 bases, and 3 bases stayed unmatched. The chain's CDR3 is CASSPRQGTNTGELFF. CDR3 nucleotides: TGTGCCAGCTCACCCAGACAGGGGACGAACACCGGGGAGCTGTTTTTT.

This clone was counted a few times. V gene TRBV11-3 combines with J gene TRBJ2-7; D might be TRBD1 or TRBD2, each matching 5 bases. The CDR3 totals 15 residues. Germline loops: CDR1 SGHNT, CDR2 YENEEA. The ends were cut back, 5 bases at V and 2 bases at J, with 16 bases in the middle. CDR3 in amino acids: CASSTRDGLAYEQYF. The CDR3 DNA reads TGTGCCAGCAGCACCCGGGACGGACTCGCCTACGAGCAGTACTTC.

This sequence joins TRBV25-1 and TRBJ1-1; D is ambiguous. With 2 bases removed from V and 9 bases from J, the gap between germline ends came to 10 bases. This CDR3 comprises 12 residues. CDR1 and CDR2 from the germline V gene are MGHDK and SYGVNS. The CDR3 reads CASSEGSYKAFF. In DNA form, the CDR3 reads TGTGCCAGCAGTGAAGGTTCCTACAAAGCTTTCTTT. Full variable domain (missing parts from reference TRBV25-1 and TRBJ1-1): EADIYQTPRYLVIGTGKKITLECSQTMGHDKMYWYQQDPGMELHLIHYSYGVNSTEKGDLSSESTVSRIRTEHFPLTLESARPSHTSQYLCASSEGSYKAFFGQGTRLTVV.

Here the CDR3 DNA reads TGCGCCAGCAGCCCCGGGGGGACGGGGGACTATGGCTACACCTTC. Translating it yields CASSPGGTGDYGYTF. The rearrangement links TRBV4-3 to TRBJ1-2; weak D call: TRBD1 (5 bases). This CDR3 has 15 residues. Germline CDR1 and CDR2: LGHNA and YSLEER. V lost 4 bases and J 3 bases, leaving 15 bases between the germline ends.

The chain recombines TRBV11-1 with TRBJ1-2; D unresolved. This CDR3 region has 12 residues. CDR1 is SGHAT, CDR2 FQDESV, per germline (reference sequence). V dropped 4 bases and J dropped 8 bases, with 11 bases sitting between them. CDR3 coding DNA: TGTGCCAGCAGCTCCCAAGGAGGCGGCTACACCTTC. Protein: CASSSQGGGYTF.

In its sample, this clone was seen once. The chain employs TRBV7-9 and TRBJ1-2; no definite D call. With 5 bases removed from V and 2 bases from J, the gap between germline ends came to 15 bases. CDR1 SEHNR and CDR2 FQNEAQ come from the germline V gene (reference sequence). The CDR3 covers 15 residues. CDR3 sequence: CASSITDVRNYGYTF. The CDR3 DNA reads as TGTGCCAGCAGCATCACGGACGTACGAAACTATGGCTACACCTTC. Filled out from reference TRBV7-9 and TRBJ1-2, the complete variable domain reads DTGVSQNPRHKITKRGQNVTFRCDPISEHNRLYWYRQTLGQGPEFLTYFQNEAQLEKSRLLSDRFSAERPKGSFSTLEIQRTEQGDSAMYLCASSITDVRNYGYTFGSGTRLTVV.

This chain joins TRBV7-9 and TRBJ2-5, with D possibly called TRBD1 or TRBD2 (5 bases each). TRBJ2-7 explains the end of the DNA better; the J call may be wrong. The length of the CDR3 is 14 residues. Germline lookup yields CDR1 SEHNR and CDR2 FQNEAQ (reference sequence). DNA for the CDR3: TGTGCCAGCAGCGACTGGGACGGTTCCTACGAGCAGTACTTC. This gives the protein CASSDWDGSYEQYF.

The chain recombines TRBV30 with TRBJ2-2, with 10 positions matching TRBD1. The junction had 5 bases not matched to a gene; V was cut back by 7 bases and J by 3 bases. In germline, CDR1 is GTSNPN, CDR2 SVGIG (reference sequence). The CDR3 loop spans 14 amino acids. The CDR3 nucleotides read TGTGCCTCCCGGGACAGGGGTTACACCGGGGAGCTGTTTTTT. Translated, it gives CASRDRGYTGELFF.

CDR3 bases: TGTGCCAGCTCACCAACACAGGGTGACTACGAGCAGTACTTC. This codes for CASSPTQGDYEQYF. The chain carries TRBV18 and TRBJ2-7, with D perhaps TRBD1 (6 bases). V was shortened by 2 bases and J by 3 bases, with 11 bases between the two germline ends. This CDR3 spans 14 amino acids. CDR1 is KGHSH and CDR2 is LQKENI in the germline V gene.

J is TRBJ2-1 and V is TRBV5-1; TRBD1 might be the D (5 bases). From germline, CDR1 is SGHRS and CDR2 YFSETQ. The CDR3 is made up of 16 amino acids. The V end was cut by 0 bases, the J end by 5 bases, with 15 bases between. This CDR3 reads CASSLDQGIRHNEQFF. CDR3 bases: TGCGCCAGCAGCTTGGACCAGGGAATTCGCCACAATGAGCAGTTCTTC. The whole variable domain, remainder taken from reference TRBV5-1 and TRBJ2-1, is KAGVTQTPRYLIKTRGQQVTLSCSPISGHRSVSWYQQTPGQGLQFLFEYFSETQRNKGNFPGRFSGRQFSNSRSEMNVSTLELGDSALYLCASSLDQGIRHNEQFFGPGTRLTVL.

This rearrangement joins TRBV6-1 to TRBJ2-1; perhaps TRBD2 as D (5 bases). In germline, CDR1 is MNHNS, CDR2 SASEGT. Trimming left V 9 bases short and J 4 bases short, with 19 bases between. The CDR3 extends over 15 amino acids. The CDR3 region is CASGVRDPRYNEQFF. CDR3 DNA sequence: TGTGCCAGTGGAGTCCGGGATCCGCGGTACAATGAGCAGTTCTTC.

The rearrangement joins TRBV11-2 to TRBJ2-7; no clear D. V was clipped by 5 bases and J by 3 bases, with 11 bases between them. The CDR3 covers 13 residues. Germline V gives CDR1 SGHAT, CDR2 FQNNGV. As DNA, the CDR3 is TGTGCCAGCAGCCCTCGGGTGATCTACGAGCAGTACTTC. Protein: CASSPRVIYEQYF.

The CDR3 is CASSFQTGNYGYTF. The CDR3 DNA reads as TGCGCCAGCAGCTTTCAGACAGGGAACTATGGCTACACCTTC. The rearrangement joins TRBV5-1 to TRBJ1-2; TRBD1 matches 7 bases. This CDR3 contains 14 residues. V dropped 2 bases and J dropped 2; count of bases not matched to a gene: 3. Germline V gene lookup returns CDR1 SGHRS and CDR2 YFSETQ. Filled out from reference TRBV5-1 and TRBJ1-2, the complete variable domain reads KAGVTQTPRYLIKTRGQQVTLSCSPISGHRSVSWYQQTPGQGLQFLFEYFSETQRNKGNFPGRFSGRQFSNSRSEMNVSTLELGDSALYLCASSFQTGNYGYTFGSGTRLTVV.

This sequence joins TRBV6-5 and TRBJ1-2, with D unclear. The V gene's germline CDR1 is MNHEY and CDR2 SVGAGI. There are 11 residues in the CDR3. The V end was cut by 0 bases, the J end by 8 bases, with 4 bases between. The CDR3 DNA sequence: TGTGCCAGCAGTTACTCCCGAGGCTACACCTTC. Amino acid sequence: CASSYSRGYTF.

This rearrangement joins TRBV12-5 to TRBJ2-5; D unclear. V was shortened by 0 bases and J by 9 bases, with 8 bases between the two germline ends. The CDR3 runs to 12 residues. Germline loops: CDR1 LGHNT, CDR2 FRNRAP. CDR3 in amino acids: CASGLVRGAQYF. The CDR3 bases are TGTGCTAGTGGTTTGGTACGCGGTGCCCAGTACTTC.

The gene calls are TRBV4-3 and TRBJ2-1; TRBD2 aligns across 10 bases. The V segment lost 4 bases and the J segment 6 bases; nucleotides outside the gene matches: 12. Germline V CDR1 and CDR2: LGHNA, YSLEER. This CDR3 has 17 amino acids. For the CDR3, the DNA is TGCGCCAGCAGCCTAAGATGGGGAGCGGGAGGGCCCAATGAGCAGTTCTTC. It translates to CASSLRWGAGGPNEQFF.

The rearrangement uses TRBV15 and TRBJ1-5, with 7 bases lining up with TRBD1. This CDR3 spans 16 amino acids. With V trimmed by 0 bases and J by 4 bases, 6 bases remained unmatched. CDR1 LNHNV and CDR2 YYDKDF come from the germline V gene (reference sequence). The CDR3 coding sequence is TGTGCCACCAGCAGAGATTTACAGGGGTTAAATCAGCCCCAGCATTTT. Protein sequence: CATSRDLQGLNQPQHF.

The rearrangement links TRBV5-4 to TRBJ2-5, with 11 bases aligning to TRBD2. V trimming: 4 bases; J trimming: 1 base; junction bases outside the gene matches: 3. This CDR3 comprises 15 residues. In germline, CDR1 is SGHNT, CDR2 YYREEE (reference sequence). This CDR3 reads CASSLTSGIQETQYF. CDR3 nucleotide sequence: TGTGCCAGCAGCCTGACTAGCGGGATCCAAGAGACCCAGTACTTC.

This clone was recorded a few times. The chain is built from TRBV4-2 and TRBJ2-6, with 10 bases lining up with TRBD1. V was clipped by 2 bases and J by 4 bases; unmatched bases: 2. The CDR3 has 16 residues. Germline CDR1 LGHNA, CDR2 YNFKEQ. CDR3 DNA sequence: TGTGCCAGCAGCCAAAGACAGGGGGCAGGGGCCAACGTCCTGACTTTC. This gives the protein CASSQRQGAGANVLTF.

The chain is built from TRBV2 and TRBJ2-2; TRBD2 agrees at 9 bases. V dropped 2 bases and J dropped 7; count of bases not matched to a gene: 5. CDR3 length: 15 amino acids. The germline CDR1 and CDR2 sequences are SNHLY and FYNNEI. CDR3 sequence reads: CASSESAGGNGELFF. Written as DNA, the CDR3 is TGTGCCAGCAGTGAATCCGCGGGAGGGAACGGGGAGCTGTTTTTT. The whole variable domain, remainder taken from reference TRBV2 and TRBJ2-2, is EPEVTQTPSHQVTQMGQEVILRCVPISNHLYFYWYRQILGQKVEFLVSFYNNEISEKSEIFDDQFSVERPDGSNFTLKIRSTKLEDSAMYFCASSESAGGNGELFFGEGSRLTVL.

This sequence joins TRBV29-1 and TRBJ2-3; the match to TRBD1 covers 7 bases. With 4 bases clipped from V and 2 bases from J, the junction kept 9 bases outside the gene matches. This CDR3 region has 15 residues. The germline CDR1 and CDR2 sequences are SQVTM and ANQGSEA. The CDR3 bases are TGCAGCGTTGTTAGAGCCGACAGGGACACAGATACGCAGTATTTT. Translating gives CSVVRADRDTDTQYF.